The T cell receptor beta chain under discussion was sequenced for a study of cytomegalovirus exposure and HLA in healthy donors. This clone appeared a few times. This CDR3 has 15 residues. Trimming cost V 2 bases and J 0 bases, with 10 bases left between them. Per the germline V gene, CDR1 is MNHEY and CDR2 is SMNVEV (reference sequence). The PCR made use of 60 Vbeta and 13 Jbeta primers. Method: immunoSEQ multiplex PCR; TCRdb's copy keeps in-frame clones and lacks some. The sample consists of roughly 140,000 clones, approximately 83% of them appearing once. The clonotype originates from a woman in her thirties or forties in good health and CMV-seronegative. The V call is TRBV27, the J call TRBJ1-2; weak D call: TRBD1 (5 bases). Sequencing used PBMCs. The CDR3 here is CASSLHWGANYGYTF. The CDR3 DNA reads as TGTGCCAGCAGTTTACATTGGGGGGCTAACTATGGCTACACCTTC.